This paragraph reports one TCR beta chain. CDR1 is KGHSH and CDR2 is LQKENI in the germline V gene. This CDR3 spans 16 amino acids. Trimming cost V 6 bases and J 2 bases, with 17 bases left between them. These data belong to a study of blood T cell repertoires in COVID-19. At the level of the study: T cells, B-cell-depleted T cells, or PBMCs supplied cDNA or gDNA.

As handled by the study authors: Reference gene primers were amplified, and this amplification served to estimate nucleated cell counts. Some clones are missing from TCRdb's copy, which holds only in-frame ones; the method was immunoSEQ multiplex PCR. That table gives V, J and clone size, and the DNA gave D and trimming. Of more than 300,000 clones in the sample, approximately 84% were seen once. Cohort 3 recovered donors had two negative PCRs, clearance, or symptom resolution. This sequence originates from a man aged 25-40 years who had recovered from COVID-19. The rearrangement uses TRBV18 and TRBJ1-5; the D gene is possibly TRBD1 (6 bases). Sequences were obtained from PBMCs or T cells enriched from blood (not recorded which). DNA for the CDR3: TGTGCCAGCTCGGACACAGGGATTCGGGGCAATCAGCCCCAGCATTTT. Translated: CASSDTGIRGNQPQHF.